Below, 32 T cell receptor beta chains from the same sample are listed, as sequenced in a study of early T cells in non-severe SARS-CoV-2 infection. TCRdb independently ran MiXCR on the 5' RACE reads; one entry per CDR3 protein. The table has about 34,000 distinct CDR3 sequences, about 6% seen once; the top ten hold roughly 7.1%. The sample taken for sequencing was whole blood. The receptors come from an adult who was a healthcare worker with PCR-confirmed SARS-CoV-2 infection or an uninfected control (not recorded which).

This clonotype was detected ten times or more. The J gene is TRBJ1-1, the V gene TRBV27; unclear D gene. Per germline, CDR1 MNHEY and CDR2 SMNVEV (reference sequence). The CDR3 is made up of 15 amino acids. V was cut by 5 bases and J by 6 bases, with 19 bases left in between. CDR3 residues: CASSILGGKSPEAFF. The DNA of the CDR3 is TGTGCCAGCAGTATATTAGGAGGGAAATCTCCTGAAGCTTTCTTT.

Comment on this clonotype: This sequence may be a read error, since a much larger clone differs from it by one base. The chain links TRBV7-9 to TRBJ1-1; D perhaps matches TRBD1 (5 bases). CDR3 size: 15 residues. Germline V CDR1 and CDR2: SEHNR, FQNEAQ (reference sequence). Trimming took off 10 bases at V and 1 base at J, with 19 bases between the two ends. CDR3 in amino acids: CATRFGGSPNTEAFF. DNA for the CDR3: TGTGCCACCAGGTTCGGGGGATCCCCGAACACTGAAGCTTTCTTT. Based on the CDR3 plus reference TRBV7-9 and TRBJ1-1, the full variable domain is DTGVSQNPRHKITKRGQNVTFRCDPISEHNRLYWYRQTLGQGPEFLTYFQNEAQLEKSRLLSDRFSAERPKGSFSTLEIQRTEQGDSAMYLCATRFGGSPNTEAFFGQGTRLTVV.

This clonotype showed up just a few times. One junction end disagrees with the germline gene, perhaps due to a read error. The rearrangement links TRBV20-1 to TRBJ2-4, with 8 bases fitting TRBD2. Germline V gives CDR1 DFQATT, CDR2 SNEGSKA (reference sequence). This CDR3 has 15 amino acids. For the CDR3, the DNA is TGCAGTGCTAGTGTGGCGGGGGGAGCCAAAAGCATTCAGTACTTC. Protein product: CSASVAGGAKSIQYF.

This clonotype was seen at least ten times. This chain uses TRBV21-1 with TRBJ1-1; whether TRBD1, the table's D call, matches the DNA was not checked. TRBV21-1 is tagged as a pseudogene. The CDR3 runs 17 residues. CDR3 sequence reads: CASSARRLDRLNTEAFF. The CDR3 bases are TGTGCCAGCAGCGCGCGACGCCTCGACAGACTGAACACTGAAGCTTTCTTT.

This clonotype was picked up many times. The chain links TRBV19 to TRBJ2-1; 10 nucleotides match TRBD2. The CDR3 is made up of 13 amino acids. V lost 7 bases, J lost 6 bases, and 3 bases stayed unmatched. CDR1 is LNHDA, CDR2 SQIVND, per germline (reference sequence). The CDR3 region has the DNA TGTGCCAGTATTCCTAGCGGGGGCAATGAGCAGTTCTTC. Translated: CASIPSGGNEQFF.

This clonotype was seen repeatedly, ten times or more. This chain connects TRBV7-2 to TRBJ2-3, with 8 bases aligning to TRBD2. The germline V gene has CDR1 SGHTA and CDR2 FQGNSA. This CDR3 comprises 13 residues. V was pared by 6 bases and J by 8 bases, with 7 bases of the junction left unmatched. Here the CDR3 DNA reads TGTGCCAGCAGGGGGCCGGGAGGGGCTACGCAGTATTTT. Translated, it gives CASRGPGGATQYF.

This clonotype was recorded at least ten times. The chain carries TRBV4-1 and TRBJ1-5; the D gene is possibly TRBD1 (6 bases). With 3 bases removed from V and 3 bases from J, the gap between germline ends came to 18 bases. The CDR3 is 17 residues long. In germline, CDR1 is MGHRA, CDR2 YSYEKL. The CDR3 is CASSQTIVRGPNQPQHF. CDR3 nucleotides: TGCGCCAGCAGCCAGACGATAGTCAGGGGCCCCAATCAGCCCCAGCATTTT.

This clonotype was seen a few times. The chain is built from TRBV11-2 and TRBJ1-5, with TRBD1 as a possible D gene (5 bases). V lost 1 base to trimming and J lost 0 bases, with 13 bases between them. This CDR3 is built from 17 residues. Germline-derived CDR1 and CDR2 are SGHAT and FQNNGV. The CDR3 bases are TGTGCCAGCAGCTTAGTCGGTTCGACAGTTAGCAATCAGCCCCAGCATTTT. This encodes CASSLVGSTVSNQPQHF.

This clonotype was detected ten times or more. The chain joins TRBV7-9 to TRBJ2-7, with TRBD1 as a possible D gene (6 bases). The CDR3 consists of 13 residues. V lost 5 bases to trimming and J lost 1 base, with 9 bases between them. Germline V lookup: CDR1 SEHNR, CDR2 FQNEAQ (reference sequence). The CDR3 loop reads CASSTGISYEQYF. The DNA for the CDR3 is TGTGCCAGCAGCACAGGGATTTCCTACGAGCAGTACTTC.

There are a few counts of this clonotype. The J gene is TRBJ2-5, the V gene TRBV11-2; no clear D. The germline CDR1 and CDR2 sequences are SGHAT and FQNNGV. The CDR3 totals 11 residues. The V gene lost 2 bases and the J gene lost 5 bases, with 3 bases spanning the gap. Here the CDR3 DNA reads TGTGCCAGCAGCTTATCGGAGACCCAGTACTTC. Protein product: CASSLSETQYF.

This clonotype was counted between two and nine times. The chain links TRBV5-1 to TRBJ1-3, with 9 bases identical to TRBD1. Germline CDR1 SGHRS, CDR2 YFSETQ. Trimming took 0 bases from V and 4 from J; bases not matched to a gene: 5. The CDR3 has 16 amino acids. CDR3 loop: CASSLAGTGFGNTIYF. The CDR3 DNA sequence: TGCGCCAGCAGCTTGGCCGGGACAGGGTTCGGAAACACCATATATTTT.

This clonotype was seen repeatedly, ten times or more. This chain uses TRBV14 with TRBJ2-6, with D unresolved. CDR3 length: 13 amino acids. Germline loops: CDR1 SGHDN, CDR2 FVKESK. The V and J ends lost 7 bases and 4 bases respectively, with 8 bases between them. The CDR3 region is CASKISGANVLTF. The CDR3 bases are TGTGCCAGCAAAATCTCCGGGGCCAACGTCCTGACTTTC.

This clonotype came up many times. This rearrangement joins TRBV6-4 to TRBJ1-6; D uncertain. CDR3 length equals 16 residues. In germline, CDR1 is MRHNA, CDR2 SNTAGT. The V and J ends lost 3 bases and 0 bases respectively, with 9 bases between them. CDR3 amino acids: CASSDDTSSYNSPLHF. The DNA of the CDR3 is TGTGCCAGCAGTGATGACACGAGCTCCTATAATTCACCCCTCCACTTT.

The genes are TRBV7-2 and TRBJ1-2; D perhaps matches TRBD1 (5 bases). Trimming shortened V by 1 base and J by 4 bases, and 10 bases separated the two germline ends. Germline lookup yields CDR1 SGHTA and CDR2 FQGNSA. The CDR3 is 14 amino acids. This CDR3 is CASSLGAGAYGYTF. As DNA, the CDR3 is TGTGCCAGCAGCTTAGGGGCCGGGGCCTATGGCTACACCTTC. Full variable domain (missing parts from reference TRBV7-2 and TRBJ1-2): GAGVSQSPSNKVTEKGKDVELRCDPISGHTALYWYRQSLGQGLEFLIYFQGNSAPDKSGLPSDRFSAERTGGSVSTLTIQRTQQEDSAVYLCASSLGAGAYGYTFGSGTRLTVV.

This clonotype came up many times. The rearrangement joins TRBV5-6 to TRBJ2-3; D may correspond to TRBD1 or TRBD2 (5 bases each). The V end was cut by 5 bases, the J end by 4 bases, with 17 bases between. Germline CDR1 and CDR2: SGHDT and YYEEEE. The CDR3 is 15 residues long. CDR3 region: CASSRDARGADTQYF. The CDR3 DNA sequence: TGTGCCAGCAGTCGGGACGCCCGAGGGGCAGATACGCAGTATTTT.

This clonotype came up many times. This chain connects TRBV24-1 to TRBJ1-5; D is unclear. Germline lookup yields CDR1 KGHDR and CDR2 SFDVKD. V lost 7 bases to trimming and J lost 7 bases, with 13 bases between them. The CDR3 runs to 13 residues. Here the CDR3 DNA reads TGTGCCACCAGCTATGACAATACGCAGCCCCAGCATTTT. It translates to CATSYDNTQPQHF.

The chain joins TRBV5-5 to TRBJ1-2; D is undetermined. Trimming stripped 7 bases from V and 2 bases from J, with 6 bases between. The CDR3 length is 11 residues. Germline CDR1 SGHKS, CDR2 YYEKEE (reference sequence). The CDR3 region is CASRGNYGYTF. CDR3 nucleotides: TGTGCCAGCCGAGGGAACTATGGCTACACCTTC.

This clonotype was observed many times. The rearrangement joins TRBV11-2 to TRBJ2-1; 9 bases map to TRBD2. Trimming took 5 bases from V and 6 from J; bases not matched to a gene: 8. Germline V CDR1 and CDR2: SGHAT, FQNNGV. CDR3 length: 15 amino acids. The CDR3 nucleotides are TGTGCCAGCAGCCTGGGCGGGGGGGCCCCCAATGAGCAGTTCTTC. This encodes CASSLGGGAPNEQFF.

This clonotype is medium-sized by share. This chain uses TRBV28 with TRBJ1-5; D gene unclear. The CDR3 covers 14 residues. Per the germline V gene, CDR1 is MDHEN and CDR2 is SYDVKM. V was clipped by 3 bases and J by 3 bases, with 9 bases between them. The CDR3 here is CASSLGGSNQPQHF. The DNA of the CDR3 is TGTGCCAGCAGTTTGGGCGGTTCCAATCAGCCCCAGCATTTT.

In its sample, this clonotype was seen many times. The chain employs TRBV2 and TRBJ2-3; D remains ambiguous. Deletions cut 6 bases from V and 2 bases from J, with 9 bases between. The CDR3 totals 13 residues. The V gene's germline CDR1 is SNHLY and CDR2 FYNNEI. The CDR3 DNA follows: TGTGCCAGCAGCCTCGGACCCACAGATACGCAGTATTTT. Amino acid sequence: CASSLGPTDTQYF.

This clonotype has ten or more counts. This chain joins TRBV19 and TRBJ2-7; 8 nucleotides align to TRBD1. J gave up 5 bases and V 5 bases, and 11 bases lay outside the gene matches. This CDR3 has 15 amino acids. Germline V lookup: CDR1 LNHDA, CDR2 SQIVND (reference sequence). The CDR3 DNA reads TGTGCCAGTAGTTCCGGCGGACAGGGTAAGGACGAGCAGTACTTC. The encoded protein is CASSSGGQGKDEQYF.

This clonotype is medium-sized in the sample. V gene TRBV4-3 combines with J gene TRBJ1-6; 7 bases are a match to TRBD1. CDR3 size: 21 residues. Germline-derived CDR1 and CDR2 are LGHNA and YSLEER. The V gene end was trimmed by 0 bases and the J gene end by 3 bases; junction bases not matched to a gene: 17. The CDR3 nucleotides are TGCGCCAGCAGCCAAGATTTGATGAGTCGGGACAGCCTTTTCTATAATTCACCCCTCCACTTT. Protein product: CASSQDLMSRDSLFYNSPLHF.

This clonotype has at least ten counts. The genes are TRBV20-1 and TRBJ1-5; D gene uncertain. V was clipped by 0 bases and J by 4 bases, with 13 bases between them. This CDR3 contains 15 residues. The germline V gene has CDR1 DFQATT and CDR2 SNEGSKA (reference sequence). The CDR3 coding sequence is TGCAGTGCTAGAGATCAAGGACGGAGAAATCAGCCCCAGCATTTT. Its protein is CSARDQGRRNQPQHF.

The table lists this clonotype with many counts. V usage is TRBV4-2 and J usage is TRBJ2-5; 8 nucleotides agree with TRBD2. V shed 5 bases, J shed 1 base, and the junction held 6 bases outside the gene matches. In germline, CDR1 is LGHNA, CDR2 YNFKEQ. This CDR3 spans 15 amino acids. CDR3 protein: CASSGQAGVQETQYF. Written as DNA, the CDR3 is TGTGCCAGCAGCGGGCAAGCGGGGGTCCAAGAGACCCAGTACTTC.

This clonotype was seen repeatedly, ten times or more. The chain has TRBV12-3 or TRBV12-4 and TRBJ1-5; no firm D call. V was trimmed by 3 bases and J by 4 bases, leaving 10 bases between them. The CDR3 totals 14 residues. This chain's CDR3 is CASSLNGVNQPQHF. CDR3 sequence (DNA): TGTGCCAGCAGTTTGAACGGAGTGAATCAGCCCCAGCATTTT.

This clonotype occurred many times. The rearrangement uses TRBV12-3 or TRBV12-4 and TRBJ1-5; TRBD1 is a possible D gene (6 bases). The CDR3 covers 13 residues. Trimming pared 8 bases from V and 4 bases from J, leaving 12 bases between. The CDR3 spells CASDTGQNQPQHF. In DNA form, the CDR3 reads TGTGCCAGCGATACAGGGCAAAATCAGCCCCAGCATTTT.

This clonotype showed up just a few times. This chain connects TRBV5-1 to TRBJ2-1; TRBD2 matches at 12 bases. Germline CDR1 is SGHRS and CDR2 is YFSETQ. The CDR3 covers 16 residues. The V gene end was trimmed by 0 bases and the J gene end by 6 bases; junction bases not matched to a gene: 4. The CDR3 sequence: CASSLGVTSGGNEQFF. CDR3 nucleotide sequence: TGCGCCAGCAGCTTGGGTGTGACTAGCGGGGGCAATGAGCAGTTCTTC. Full variable domain (rest looked up from reference TRBV5-1 and TRBJ2-1): KAGVTQTPRYLIKTRGQQVTLSCSPISGHRSVSWYQQTPGQGLQFLFEYFSETQRNKGNFPGRFSGRQFSNSRSEMNVSTLELGDSALYLCASSLGVTSGGNEQFFGPGTRLTVL.

This clonotype was counted many times. The rearrangement links TRBV5-6 to TRBJ2-7, with 7 nucleotides matching TRBD1. V shed 1 base, J shed 3 bases, and the junction held 7 bases outside the gene matches. The CDR3 totals 15 residues. CDR1 SGHDT and CDR2 YYEEEE come from the germline V gene. CDR3 DNA: TGTGCCAGCAGCTTGAAGGGGGCAAGGTACTACGAGCAGTACTTC. This gives the protein CASSLKGARYYEQYF.

In this sample, this clonotype turned up many times. J is TRBJ2-4 and V is TRBV30, with TRBD1 matching over 7 bases. The CDR3 runs to 15 residues. Germline V gives CDR1 GTSNPN, CDR2 SVGIG (reference sequence). The junction had 5 bases not matched to a gene; V was cut back by 0 bases and J by 3 bases. The chain's CDR3 is CAWSVHRGLKNIQYF. The DNA for the CDR3 is TGTGCCTGGAGTGTCCACAGGGGCCTCAAAAACATTCAGTACTTC.

The chain recombines TRBV14 with TRBJ1-1; 7 positions agree with TRBD1. Trimming took 2 bases from V and 3 from J; bases not matched to a gene: 9. This CDR3 comprises 16 residues. Germline V gene sequence: CDR1 SGHDN, CDR2 FVKESK. The CDR3, as DNA: TGTGCCAGCAGCCAACATCGTCGAGGGGGCTACACTGAAGCTTTCTTT. This sequence encodes CASSQHRRGGYTEAFF.

This clonotype was seen many times. This rearrangement joins TRBV7-2 to TRBJ2-2; TRBD2 aligns across 10 bases. Trimming cost V 5 bases and J 4 bases; bases outside gene matches: 10. This CDR3 is 17 amino acids long. The germline gives CDR1 SGHTA, CDR2 FQGNSA. The CDR3 coding sequence is TGTGCCAGCAGCCTAGGGCTAGCGGGGGCCATCACCGGGGAGCTGTTTTTT. It translates to CASSLGLAGAITGELFF.

This clonotype was seen ten or more times. V and J are TRBV10-1 and TRBJ2-4, with 10 positions matching TRBD2. This CDR3 spans 14 amino acids. The trim removed 2 bases at V and 6 bases at J, leaving 1 base unmatched. The V gene's germline CDR1 is WNHNN and CDR2 SYGVQD (reference sequence). For the CDR3, the DNA is TGCGCCAGCAGTGAGATAGCGGGGGGAAACATTCAGTACTTC. It is translated as CASSEIAGGNIQYF.